The next 16 T cell receptor beta chains were all read from a single sample in a study of shared clonotypes between healthy human individuals (dated by TCRdb to the early 2020s). Libraries were made using the immunoSEQ multiplex PCR assay. TCRdb provides this immuneACCESS table in a form limited to in-frame rearrangements. Some clones are lacking; in checked studies, under half of them reflect an unresolved V gene, and why the rest are absent is not known. Here the sample has approximately 88,000 clones; approximately 70% occur a single time. The top ten clones comprise approximately 53% of the sample. The source material was memory CD8+ T cells sorted from blood. The cell subset or site label on this specimen signifies: CD45RO+ cells pooled with CCR7-negative TemRA cells. These receptors originate from a man aged 30-40 years in good health.

The chain employs TRBV7-2 and TRBJ2-7; 9 bases align to TRBD1. J was trimmed by 6 bases and V by 5 bases; bases with no gene match: 8. This CDR3 region has 14 residues. CDR1 is SGHTA, CDR2 FQGNSA, per germline. The CDR3: CASSPGTGFAEQYF. The CDR3 DNA reads TGTGCCAGCAGCCCCGGGACAGGGTTCGCCGAGCAGTACTTC.

The rearrangement joins TRBV18 to TRBJ2-1; D is possibly TRBD1 or TRBD2 (5 bases each). The CDR3 runs to 11 residues. V lost 4 bases to trimming and J lost 11 bases, with 9 bases between them. The germline CDR1 and CDR2 sequences are KGHSH and LQKENI. CDR3 coding DNA: TGTGCCAGCTCACGGGACCAGCAGCAGTTCTTC. It specifies CASSRDQQQFF.

V is TRBV9 and J is TRBJ2-3; D is unresolved. Germline CDR1 reads SGDLS; CDR2 reads YYNGEE. CDR3 size: 16 residues. V lost 0 bases and J 2 bases, leaving 13 bases between the germline ends. CDR3 sequence (DNA): TGTGCCAGCAGCGTAGGAGTCCGGGCCTACACAGATACGCAGTATTTT. Amino acids: CASSVGVRAYTDTQYF.

The chain links TRBV27 to TRBJ2-1; TRBD1 matches at 10 bases. This CDR3 spans 15 amino acids. V lost 7 bases and J lost 5; bases outside the gene matches: 8. Germline CDR1 and CDR2: MNHEY and SMNVEV (reference sequence). In DNA, the CDR3 is TGTGCCAGCAAGGCCGGGACAGGGGCAGACAATGAGCAGTTCTTC. Translation: CASKAGTGADNEQFF.

A few counts support this clone. The gene calls are TRBV27 and TRBJ1-2; 10 bases align to TRBD1. V was clipped by 2 bases and J by 6 bases; unmatched bases: 6. From germline, CDR1 is MNHEY and CDR2 SMNVEV (reference sequence). The CDR3 extends over 15 amino acids. CDR3 amino acids: CASSLQAGTGDGYTF. The CDR3 DNA is TGTGCCAGCAGTTTACAGGCCGGGACAGGGGATGGCTACACCTTC.

In the case of this clone: A far larger clone is one nucleotide away, so this likely arose from a read error. The chain links TRBV27 to TRBJ2-1; 8 bases align to TRBD2. Germline loops: CDR1 MNHEY, CDR2 SMNVEV (reference sequence). V trimming: 9 bases; J trimming: 7 bases; junction bases outside the gene matches: 17. This CDR3 has 16 residues. CDR3 in DNA: TGTGCCAGTTGGGGGCCGGGACTAGGGGCGGGGAATGAGCAGTTCTTC. This codes for CASWGPGLGAGNEQFF.

The J gene is TRBJ2-7, the V gene TRBV19; tentatively, D is TRBD2 (5 bases). CDR1 is LNHDA, CDR2 SQIVND, per germline (reference sequence). There are 14 residues in the CDR3. V was shortened by 1 base and J by 1 base, with 8 bases between the two germline ends. CDR3 region: CASSIAEGSYEQYF. In DNA, the CDR3 is TGTGCCAGTAGTATAGCCGAGGGATCCTACGAGCAGTACTTC.

V is TRBV27 and J is TRBJ2-7; TRBD2 is a possible D gene (6 bases). The CDR3 totals 14 residues. Trimming stripped 2 bases from V and 2 bases from J, with 10 bases between. Germline V gene sequence: CDR1 MNHEY, CDR2 SMNVEV (reference sequence). The CDR3 loop reads CASSLSRGTYEQYF. CDR3 DNA sequence: TGTGCCAGCAGTTTAAGTCGGGGGACCTACGAGCAGTACTTC.

Details on this clone: A read error may explain this, as a much larger clone is one base away. Other DNA sequences within the sample encode an identical CDR3. The rearrangement links TRBV4-2 to TRBJ2-1, with D possibly being TRBD2 (6 bases). V was trimmed by 0 bases and J by 4 bases, leaving 13 bases between them. The CDR3 spans 16 residues. Germline V lookup: CDR1 LGHNA, CDR2 YNFKEQ. This CDR3 is CASSQDETSGYNEQFF. CDR3 coding DNA: TGTGCCAGCAGCCAAGATGAGACTAGTGGGTACAATGAGCAGTTCTTC.

This chain links TRBV10-1 with TRBJ1-1; D is unresolved. The CDR3 totals 13 residues. From germline, CDR1 is WNHNN and CDR2 SYGVQD (reference sequence). V lost 8 bases and J lost 3, with 13 bases in between. CDR3 residues: CASSRGRDTEAFF. CDR3 in DNA: TGCGCCAGCTCCCGCGGGCGGGACACTGAAGCTTTCTTT.

This clone has a single count. V is TRBV5-4 and J is TRBJ2-1, with D perhaps assigned TRBD1 or TRBD2 (5 bases each). Germline V lookup: CDR1 SGHNT, CDR2 YYREEE (reference sequence). This CDR3 region has 12 residues. Trimming left V 0 bases short and J 14 bases short, with 12 bases between. The CDR3 protein is CASSLGGGPEFF. CDR3 coding DNA: TGTGCCAGCAGCTTGGGTGGGGGTCCAGAGTTCTTC. The whole variable domain, filled in from reference TRBV5-4 and TRBJ2-1, reads ETGVTQSPTHLIKTRGQQVTLRCSSQSGHNTVSWYQQALGQGPQFIFQYYREEENGRGNFPPRFSGLQFPNYSSELNVNALELDDSALYLCASSLGGGPEFFGPGTRLTVL.

The rearrangement links TRBV7-9 to TRBJ1-1; a weak D match, TRBD1 (5 bases). V gave up 0 bases and J gave up 3 bases, with 5 bases separating them. The CDR3 sequence is 13 residues long. Germline V gene data show CDR1 as SEHNR and CDR2 as FQNEAQ (reference sequence). In DNA form, the CDR3 reads TGTGCCAGCAGCTTAGCAGGGGACACTGAAGCTTTCTTT. Translating gives CASSLAGDTEAFF.

This clone occurred many times. CDR3 nucleotides: TGTGCCAGCAGTGAATTACTAGCGGGCTTCTCCTACGAGCAGTACTTC. Translation: CASSELLAGFSYEQYF. V gene TRBV2 combines with J gene TRBJ2-7; 9 bases are shared with TRBD2. Germline V CDR1 and CDR2: SNHLY, FYNNEI. V trimming: 2 bases; J trimming: 0 bases; junction bases outside the gene matches: 5. The CDR3 is 16 amino acids.

CDR3 DNA sequence: TGTGCCAGCAGGCGGGATTTAGCGGGAGGTTTGGATGAGCAGTTCTTC. As protein: CASRRDLAGGLDEQFF. This chain links TRBV2 with TRBJ2-1; 10 bases are a match to TRBD2. This CDR3 has 16 amino acids. The germline V gene has CDR1 SNHLY and CDR2 FYNNEI. With 6 bases clipped from V and 8 bases from J, the junction kept 13 bases outside the gene matches.

The chain carries TRBV13 and TRBJ1-2; TRBD1 is a possible D gene (6 bases). V gave up 6 bases and J gave up 0 bases, with 14 bases separating them. CDR1 is PRHDT and CDR2 is FYEKMQ in the germline V gene (reference sequence). The CDR3 is 15 amino acids. The CDR3 is CASSYGQSSNYGYTF. For the CDR3, the DNA is TGTGCCAGCAGTTACGGACAGTCTTCTAACTATGGCTACACCTTC.

The rearrangement uses TRBV7-3 and TRBJ2-3; 8 positions agree with TRBD2. Germline V gene lookup returns CDR1 SGHTA and CDR2 FQGTGA. V gave up 3 bases and J gave up 2 bases; unmatched junction bases: 7. The CDR3 length is 16 residues. The CDR3 sequence: CASSFWSGSDTDTQYF. CDR3 bases: TGTGCCAGCAGCTTCTGGAGCGGGAGCGACACAGATACGCAGTATTTT.